A single T cell receptor (beta chain) is shown here with its context. Its antigen is not identified. Germline CDR1 SGHTA, CDR2 FQGNSA. Trimming took off 1 base at V and 4 bases at J, with 10 bases between the two ends. There are 15 residues in the CDR3. Method: immunoSEQ multiplex PCR; TCRdb's copy keeps in-frame clones and lacks some. The sample contains approximately 150,000 clones, roughly 84% of which appear only once. Genomic DNA (around 2 micrograms) was obtained from cryopreserved PBMCs for construction of TCR beta libraries. The data derive from a study of cytotoxic CD8 clonotypes in ibrutinib-treated CLL. Overall study context: Following a median about eleven months of treatment, with a range of 6 to 36, response samples were taken.

Study outcomes and limitations: There were few public clonotypes, and on treatment they contracted or stayed stable.

The receptor's source is a human donor with chronic lymphocytic leukemia. The J gene is TRBJ2-2, the V gene TRBV7-2; D is unresolved. The sequenced sample was PBMCs, obtained at disease progression, from a patient treated with ibrutinib. The CDR3 is CASSLGLEITGELFF. CDR3 coding DNA: TGTGCCAGCAGCTTAGGGCTAGAAATCACCGGGGAGCTGTTTTTT. The full variable domain, completed using reference TRBV7-2 and TRBJ2-2, is GAGVSQSPSNKVTEKGKDVELRCDPISGHTALYWYRQSLGQGLEFLIYFQGNSAPDKSGLPSDRFSAERTGGSVSTLTIQRTQQEDSAVYLCASSLGLEITGELFFGEGSRLTVL.